This T cell receptor beta chain emerged from a study of cytomegalovirus exposure and HLA in healthy donors. About this clone itself: No antigen is known for it.

The germline CDR1 and CDR2 sequences are SGHDT and YYEEEE. Trimming took off 4 bases at V and 0 bases at J, with 13 bases between the two ends. This CDR3 contains 16 residues. With 60 Vbeta and 13 Jbeta primers, the PCR was carried out. As processed by the authors: Roughly 12 million of 75 million to 85 million unique TCR beta chains were shared, per a later count. Profiling relied on immunoSEQ multiplex PCR, and the TCRdb table lists in-frame clones only, not all of them. D and trimming come from the DNA, and the V and J calls and clone size come from that table. Of 150,000 to 200,000 clones in the sample, around 80% were seen once. Study-wide findings and caveats: TRBV6-2, TRBV6-3 and other indistinguishable V segments were excluded.

Sequenced sample: PBMCs. The rearrangement joins TRBV5-6 to TRBJ2-2, with D perhaps matching TRBD2 (6 bases). The receptor was isolated from a woman aged 45 to 65 in good health and CMV-seropositive. Written as DNA, the CDR3 is TGTGCCAGCAGCCCTGTGGGGGGTCCGAACACCGGGGAGCTGTTTTTT. It specifies CASSPVGGPNTGELFF.